The rows below give T cell receptor beta chains drawn from one sample of a study of T cells in Graves' hyperthyroidism and ophthalmopathy. TCRdb reprocessed the multiplex PCR reads via MiXCR and lists one record per CDR3 protein. The sample has around 420,000 distinct CDR3 sequences, approximately 15% seen once. The sample consisted of blood. These TCRs come from a woman younger than 30 with Graves' hyperthyroidism. Each CDR3 is given with its conserved first and last residue. The D gene is left open where the match is weak. Clone size is given for some rows only: seen once, a few or many times, or a class if the clone is expanded.

CDR3nt,CDR3aa,j_gene,d_gene,abundance,v_gene
TGCGCCAGCAGCCCCCGGCTCGGGCGGAAGAGCTCCTACAATGAGCAGTTCTTC,CASSPRLGRKSSYNEQFF,TRBJ2-1,.,many,TRBV5-1
TGTGCCAGCAGCTCCGGGGCAGGAGATGGCTACACCTTC,CASSSGAGDGYTF,TRBJ1-2,.,.,TRBV5-5
TGTGCCTGGAGTGTAGGAGGGAGGGCCACAGATACGCAGTATTTT,CAWSVGGRATDTQYF,TRBJ2-3,TRBD2,.,TRBV30
TGTGCCAGCAGCCAAGAAGTGAGTTATGGCTACACCTTC,CASSQEVSYGYTF,TRBJ1-2,.,few,TRBV3-1
TGTGCCAGCAGTTACTCGATGGTGCCTAGCGGGATCCGGGAGCAGTTCTTC,CASSYSMVPSGIREQFF,TRBJ2-1,TRBD2,many,TRBV6-6
TGCGCCAGCAGCTTCCAAGACCTCAGCGGGCGCTCCTACGAGCAGTACTTC,CASSFQDLSGRSYEQYF,TRBJ2-7,.,many,TRBV5-1
TGCGCCAGCAGCTTGGGACAGGTTGGAGATGAGCAGTTCTTC,CASSLGQVGDEQFF,TRBJ2-1,.,many,TRBV5-1
TGTGCCAGCAGACCTCGGGACCTCTCCTACAATGAGCAGTTCTTC,CASRPRDLSYNEQFF,TRBJ2-1,.,many,TRBV7-9
TGTGCCAGTAGTATCCCTAGCGGACTCTCCCACAATGAGCAGTTCTTC,CASSIPSGLSHNEQFF,TRBJ2-1,TRBD2,.,TRBV19
TGTGCCAGCAGCCAATTTACTAGGTTCGGTTACAATGAGCAGTTCTTC,CASSQFTRFGYNEQFF,TRBJ2-1,.,many,TRBV11-2
TGTGCCAGCAGCTTCAACTCAGAGGACAATGAGCAGTTCTTC,CASSFNSEDNEQFF,TRBJ2-1,.,.,TRBV7-6
TGTGCCAGCAGTCGGGGGGTTACGCAGTATTTT,CASSRGVTQYF,TRBJ2-3,TRBD2,many,TRBV2
TGTGCCAGCAATACCGGGACAGAAGAGACCCAGTACTTC,CASNTGTEETQYF,TRBJ2-5,TRBD1,.,TRBV12-3/TRBV12-4
TGTGCCAGCAGTTTCTTAGTAATTAACTATGGCTACACCTTC,CASSFLVINYGYTF,TRBJ1-2,.,many,TRBV28
TGTGCCAGCAGTTACTCCCCGGGACAGGGCTCCTACGAGCAGTACTTC,CASSYSPGQGSYEQYF,TRBJ2-7,TRBD1,many,TRBV6-5
TGTGCCAGCAGTTTATCGTCAGGGTCGTCCCACGAGCAGTACTTC,CASSLSSGSSHEQYF,TRBJ2-7,.,.,TRBV27
TGTGCCAGCAGTTTGGGGGAACGGCGGAGCTATGGCTACACCTTC,CASSLGERRSYGYTF,TRBJ1-2,.,many,TRBV28
TGTGCCAGCAGTTATCGGAGGGGGGGCGACTCACCCCTCCACTTT,CASSYRRGGDSPLHF,TRBJ1-6,.,few,TRBV6-5